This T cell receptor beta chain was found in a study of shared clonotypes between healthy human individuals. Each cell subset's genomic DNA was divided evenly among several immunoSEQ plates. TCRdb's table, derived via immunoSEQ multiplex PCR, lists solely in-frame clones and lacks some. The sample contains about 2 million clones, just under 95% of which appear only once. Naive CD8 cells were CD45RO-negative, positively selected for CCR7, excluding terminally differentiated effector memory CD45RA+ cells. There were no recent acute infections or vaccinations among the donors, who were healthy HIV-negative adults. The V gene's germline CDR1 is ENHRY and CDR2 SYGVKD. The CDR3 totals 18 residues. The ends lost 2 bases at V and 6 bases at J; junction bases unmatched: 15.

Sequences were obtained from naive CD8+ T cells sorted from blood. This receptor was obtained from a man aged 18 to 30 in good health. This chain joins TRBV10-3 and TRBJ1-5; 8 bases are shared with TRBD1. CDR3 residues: CAISEDRGRRVEAQPQHF. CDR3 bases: TGTGCCATCAGTGAGGACAGGGGCCGCCGGGTCGAGGCTCAGCCCCAGCATTTT.